This T cell receptor (beta chain) was sequenced during a study of control samples from healthy donors and cancer patients. Produced via immunoSEQ multiplex PCR; TCRdb's table is partial and in-frame only. The sample lists roughly 120,000 clones, approximately 87% occurring once. The V gene end was trimmed by 0 bases and the J gene end by 5 bases; junction bases not matched to a gene: 5. Germline lookup yields CDR1 MNHNS and CDR2 SASEGT. The CDR3 consists of 16 residues. There are many counts of this clone. Sequencing used blood. This receptor was identified in a man in his thirties or forties in good health. The chain carries TRBV6-1 and TRBJ1-5, with 9 bases identical to TRBD1. The CDR3 DNA reads as TGTGCCAGCAGTGAAGCCCGGACAGGGGCTGATCAGCCCCAGCATTTT. It specifies CASSEARTGADQPQHF.